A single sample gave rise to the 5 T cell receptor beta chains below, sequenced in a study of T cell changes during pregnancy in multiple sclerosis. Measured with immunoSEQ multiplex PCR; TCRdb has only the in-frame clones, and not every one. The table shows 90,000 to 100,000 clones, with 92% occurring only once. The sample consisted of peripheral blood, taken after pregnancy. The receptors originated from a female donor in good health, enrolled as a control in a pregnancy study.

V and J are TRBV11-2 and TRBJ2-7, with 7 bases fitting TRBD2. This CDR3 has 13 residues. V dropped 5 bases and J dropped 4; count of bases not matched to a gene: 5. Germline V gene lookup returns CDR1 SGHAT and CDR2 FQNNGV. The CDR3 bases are TGTGCCAGCAGCCGCGGGACTAAATACGAGCAGTACTTC. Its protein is CASSRGTKYEQYF.

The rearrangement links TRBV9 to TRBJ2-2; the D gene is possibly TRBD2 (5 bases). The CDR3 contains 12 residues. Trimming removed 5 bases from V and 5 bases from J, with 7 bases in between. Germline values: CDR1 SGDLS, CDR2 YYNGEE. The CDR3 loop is CASRTGTGELFF. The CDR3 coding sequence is TGTGCCAGCAGGACGGGGACCGGGGAGCTGTTTTTT.

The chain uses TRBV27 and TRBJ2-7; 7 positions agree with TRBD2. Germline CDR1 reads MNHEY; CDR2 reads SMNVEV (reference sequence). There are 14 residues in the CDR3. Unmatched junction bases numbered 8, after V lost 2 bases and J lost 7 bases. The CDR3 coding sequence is TGTGCCAGCAGTTTAGCGGGAGAAGCGCGGGAGCAGTACTTC. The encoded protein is CASSLAGEAREQYF.

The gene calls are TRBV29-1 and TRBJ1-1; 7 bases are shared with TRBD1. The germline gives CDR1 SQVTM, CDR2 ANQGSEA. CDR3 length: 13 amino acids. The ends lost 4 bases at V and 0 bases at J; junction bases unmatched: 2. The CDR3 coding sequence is TGCAGCGTTGGGGACAGTTTGAACACTGAAGCTTTCTTT. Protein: CSVGDSLNTEAFF.

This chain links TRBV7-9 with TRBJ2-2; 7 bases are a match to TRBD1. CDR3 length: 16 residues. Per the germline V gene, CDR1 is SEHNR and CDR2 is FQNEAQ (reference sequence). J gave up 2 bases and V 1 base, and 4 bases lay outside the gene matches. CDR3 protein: CASSLGDRRNTGELFF. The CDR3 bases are TGTGCCAGCAGCTTAGGGGACAGACGCAACACCGGGGAGCTGTTTTTT. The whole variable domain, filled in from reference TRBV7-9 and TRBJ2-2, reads DTGVSQNPRHKITKRGQNVTFRCDPISEHNRLYWYRQTLGQGPEFLTYFQNEAQLEKSRLLSDRFSAERPKGSFSTLEIQRTEQGDSAMYLCASSLGDRRNTGELFFGEGSRLTVL.